This paragraph reports one T cell receptor (beta chain). The assay was immunoSEQ multiplex PCR, and TCRdb's table has in-frame clones only and misses some. The profile shows around 150,000 clones, less than 95% of them singletons. This entry belongs to a study of control samples from healthy donors and cancer patients. CDR1 is MNHNY and CDR2 is SVGAGI in the germline V gene (reference sequence). The CDR3 has 10 residues. V lost 5 bases to trimming and J lost 3 bases, with 2 bases between them. The sequencing input was PBMCs. The rearrangement links TRBV6-6 to TRBJ2-7; D is undetermined. The origin of this receptor is a man in his 60s with colorectal cancer. The CDR3 loop reads CASSDYEQYF. DNA of the CDR3: TGTGCCAGCAGTGACTACGAGCAGTACTTC.